This TCR beta chain emerged from a study of a mutant IDH1 vaccine in newly diagnosed glioma. On the study more broadly: Patients under treatment included around 60% males and 37.5% females and had a mean age of approximately 43 years. Patients had received radiotherapy, temozolomide, or both previously, most receiving both. Whole-study results and caveats: Pseudoprogression seemingly bore no relation to changes in top peripheral T cell clonotypes.

Specified time point: baseline, week 1 (first vaccination visit). The sample's treatment: pre-vaccination baseline after standard-of-care therapy. Diagnosis in the donors showed new WHO grade 3 or 4 astrocytomas that were IDH1-mutant and ATRX-lost. Clones were sequenced by immunoSEQ multiplex PCR, and TCRdb holds only the in-frame ones, with some missing. The table has roughly 46,000 clones, about nine tenths seen once. This clone showed up just a few times. Its antigen is not identified. The source of this sequence is a man aged 35-49 years with glioma. Here the sequenced sample was PBMCs, taken from a glioma patient treated with radiotherapy, temozolomide or both.

Written as DNA, the CDR3 is TGTGCCAGCGGGGACCGGGGGATGTACGAGCAGTTCTTC. As protein: CASGDRGMYEQFF. This chain links TRBV21-1 with TRBJ2-1; the table's TRBD2 call for D was not verified on the DNA. TRBV21-1 is shown as a pseudogene. The CDR3 is 13 amino acids.